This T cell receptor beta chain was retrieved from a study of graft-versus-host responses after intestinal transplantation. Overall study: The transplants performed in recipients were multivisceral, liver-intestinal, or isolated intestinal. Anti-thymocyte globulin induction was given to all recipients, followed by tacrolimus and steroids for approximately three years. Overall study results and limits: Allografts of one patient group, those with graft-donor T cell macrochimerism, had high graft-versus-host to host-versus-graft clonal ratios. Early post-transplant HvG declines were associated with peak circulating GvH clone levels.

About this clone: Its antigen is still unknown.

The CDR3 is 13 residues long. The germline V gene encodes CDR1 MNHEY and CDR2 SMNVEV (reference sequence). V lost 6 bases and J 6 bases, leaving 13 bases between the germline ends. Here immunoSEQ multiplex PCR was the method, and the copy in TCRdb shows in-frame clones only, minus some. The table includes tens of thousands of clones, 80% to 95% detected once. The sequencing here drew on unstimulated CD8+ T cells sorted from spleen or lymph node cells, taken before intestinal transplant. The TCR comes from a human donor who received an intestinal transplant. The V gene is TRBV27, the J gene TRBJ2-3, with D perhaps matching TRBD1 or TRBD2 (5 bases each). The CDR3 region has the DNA TGTGCCAGCAGCGGAGCTGGGACGGATACGCAGTATTTT. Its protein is CASSGAGTDTQYF.